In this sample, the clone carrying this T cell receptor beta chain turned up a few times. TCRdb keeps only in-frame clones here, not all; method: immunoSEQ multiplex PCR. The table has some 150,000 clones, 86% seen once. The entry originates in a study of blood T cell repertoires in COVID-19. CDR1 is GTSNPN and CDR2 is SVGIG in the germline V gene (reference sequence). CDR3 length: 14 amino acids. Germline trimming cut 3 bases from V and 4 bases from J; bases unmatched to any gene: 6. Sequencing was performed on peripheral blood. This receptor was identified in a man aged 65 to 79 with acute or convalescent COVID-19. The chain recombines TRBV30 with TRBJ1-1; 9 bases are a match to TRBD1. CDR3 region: CAWRALTGGTEAFF. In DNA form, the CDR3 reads TGTGCCTGGAGGGCCCTGACAGGGGGCACTGAAGCTTTCTTT.